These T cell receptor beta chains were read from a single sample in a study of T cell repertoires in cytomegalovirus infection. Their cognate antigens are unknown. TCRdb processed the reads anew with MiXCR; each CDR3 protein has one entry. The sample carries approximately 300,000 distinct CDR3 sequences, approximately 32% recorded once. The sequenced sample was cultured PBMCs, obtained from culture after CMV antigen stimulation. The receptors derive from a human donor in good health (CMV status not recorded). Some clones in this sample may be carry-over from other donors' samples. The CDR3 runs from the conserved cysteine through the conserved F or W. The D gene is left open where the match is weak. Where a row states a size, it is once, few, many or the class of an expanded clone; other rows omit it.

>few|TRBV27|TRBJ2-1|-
TGTGCCAGCAGTATAGGGCTCAGCAATGAGCAGTTCTTC
CASSIGLSNEQFF
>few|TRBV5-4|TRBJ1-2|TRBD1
TGTGCCAGCAGCGAGGGGACAGACGTGAGCTATGGCTACACCTTC
CASSEGTDVSYGYTF
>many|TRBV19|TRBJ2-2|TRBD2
TGTGCCAGTAGGGAGGGACTAGCCTACACCGGGGAGCTGTTTTTT
CASREGLAYTGELFF
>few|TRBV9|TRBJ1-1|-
TGTGCCAGCAGCGTAGACCCACTGAACACTGAAGCTTTCTTT
CASSVDPLNTEAFF
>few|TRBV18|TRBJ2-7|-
TGTGCCAGCTCACCACCGACACAGGGCGGGGGCGAGCAGTACTTC
CASSPPTQGGGEQYF
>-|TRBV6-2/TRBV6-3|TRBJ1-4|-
TGTGCCAGCAGTTACGCAAGGGATGAAAAACTGTTTTTT
CASSYARDEKLFF
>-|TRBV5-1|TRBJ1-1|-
TGCGCCAGCAGCTTGGAGGGGCCCGAGAACACTGAAGCTTTCTTT
CASSLEGPENTEAFF
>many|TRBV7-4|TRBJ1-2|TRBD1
TGTGCCAGCAGCTTACTACCCGGGACAGACTATGGCTACACCTTC
CASSLLPGTDYGYTF
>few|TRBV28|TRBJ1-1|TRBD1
TGTGCCAGCAGTTTAGGGAGGGGGCGAGCTTTCTTT
CASSLGRGRAFF
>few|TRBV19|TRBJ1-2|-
TGTGCCAGTATGAGGACGGGAGCTAACTATGGCTACACCTTC
CASMRTGANYGYTF
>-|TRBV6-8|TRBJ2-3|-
TGTGCCAGCAGTTACGGCTCCCGGGCCTATTTT
CASSYGSRAYF
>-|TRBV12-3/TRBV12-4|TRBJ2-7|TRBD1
TGTGCCAGCAGTCCTACCGGGACAGGGGGTGACGAGCAGTACTTC
CASSPTGTGGDEQYF
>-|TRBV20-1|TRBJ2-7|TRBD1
TGCAGTGCTAGCTACCGCAAACCGGGACAGGGCACGATAACCTACGAGCAGTACTTC
CSASYRKPGQGTITYEQYF
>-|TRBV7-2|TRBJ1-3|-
TGTGACAGCAGCCGATTACAAGGGGGAAACACCATATATTTT
CDSSRLQGGNTIYF
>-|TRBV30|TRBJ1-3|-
TGTGCCTGGAGTACGTTATGGACCCAAACTACGCCCATATATTTT
CAWSTLWTQTTPIYF
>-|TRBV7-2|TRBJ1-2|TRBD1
TGTGCCAGCAGCTCCGGGACAGGGGGCCGCTACACCTTC
CASSSGTGGRYTF
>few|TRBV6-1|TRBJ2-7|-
TGTGCCAGCAGTGAAGCCCGCCCCCGCGTCTACGAGCAGTACTTC
CASSEARPRVYEQYF
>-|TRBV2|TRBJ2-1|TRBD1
TGTGCCAGCAGACCCGGACAGGGGTCGAATGAGCAGTTCTTC
CASRPGQGSNEQFF
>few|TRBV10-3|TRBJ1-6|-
TGTGCCATCAGTGAGCCTCGACAGGAGGGTTCACCCCTCCACTTT
CAISEPRQEGSPLHF
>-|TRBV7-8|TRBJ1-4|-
TGTGCCAGCAGCTTAAGGAGAAGAGGAACTAATGAAAAACTGTTTTTT
CASSLRRRGTNEKLFF
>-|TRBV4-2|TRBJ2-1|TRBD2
TGTGCCAGCAGCCAAGGAACGACTAGCGGGAGGACGAATGAGCAGTTCTTC
CASSQGTTSGRTNEQFF
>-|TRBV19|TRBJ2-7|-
TGTGCCAGTAGCCAACCGGGGCAGACCTACGAGCAGTACTTC
CASSQPGQTYEQYF
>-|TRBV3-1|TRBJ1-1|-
TGTGCCAGCAGCCAAGAAGCGAAGGGCCACTTCACTATGAACACTGAAGCTTTCTTT
CASSQEAKGHFTMNTEAFF
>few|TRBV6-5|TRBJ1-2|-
TGTGCCAGCAGCCCGGGACATCGCTATGGCTACACCTTC
CASSPGHRYGYTF
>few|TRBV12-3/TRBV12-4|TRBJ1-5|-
TGTGCCAGCAGTGGGGGGGGCGGCGGCAATCAGCCCCAGCATTTT
CASSGGGGGNQPQHF
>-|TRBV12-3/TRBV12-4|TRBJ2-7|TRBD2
TGTGCCAGCAGTTTAGTAGCGGGGGTTGACGAGCAGTACTTC
CASSLVAGVDEQYF
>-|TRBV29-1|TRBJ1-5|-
TGCAGCGTTACAGGGTCGAGGGGTCAGCCCCAGCATTTT
CSVTGSRGQPQHF
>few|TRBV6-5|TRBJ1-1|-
TGTGCCAGCAGTTACGAAGGGTGGGGGAACACTGAAGCTTTCTTT
CASSYEGWGNTEAFF
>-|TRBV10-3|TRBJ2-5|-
TGTGCCATCAGTGATGGACCCCGAGAGGCCCAGTACTTC
CAISDGPREAQYF
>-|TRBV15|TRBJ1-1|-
TGTGCCACCAGCAGAGATTTGAGAGCTGAAGCTTTCTTT
CATSRDLRAEAFF
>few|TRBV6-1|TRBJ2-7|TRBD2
TGTGCCAGCGCATTTAGCGGGAGTCCCTCCTACGAGCAGTACTTC
CASAFSGSPSYEQYF
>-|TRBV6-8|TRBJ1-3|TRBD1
TGTGCCAGCAGTTACGAGACAGGGGGAGGAAACACCATATATTTT
CASSYETGGGNTIYF
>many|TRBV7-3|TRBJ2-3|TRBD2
TGTGCCAGCCTTAGTATGGCGGGAGGTCGCACAGATACGCAGTATTTT
CASLSMAGGRTDTQYF
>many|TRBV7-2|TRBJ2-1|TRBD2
TGTGCCAGCAGCGTAACTAGCGGGGAATACAATGAGCAGTTCTTC
CASSVTSGEYNEQFF
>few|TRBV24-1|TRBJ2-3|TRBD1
TGTGCCACCAGTGATTCCGGACAGGGGTCAGATACGCAGTATTTT
CATSDSGQGSDTQYF
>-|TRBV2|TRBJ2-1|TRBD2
TGTGCCAGCAGCCCTGAGGTAGCGGGAGGGGATGAGCAGTTCTTC
CASSPEVAGGDEQFF
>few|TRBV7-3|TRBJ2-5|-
TGTGCCAGCAGCACGTCCGGGGCGAAGTTGGAGACCCAGTACTTC
CASSTSGAKLETQYF
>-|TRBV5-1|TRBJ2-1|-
TGCGCCAGCAGGTCCCTGATGGCGGGCGGCTACAATGAGCAGTTCTTC
CASRSLMAGGYNEQFF
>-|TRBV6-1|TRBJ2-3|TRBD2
TGTGCCAGCAGGTCTCTAGCGGGAGTCAGCACAGATACGCAGTATTTT
CASRSLAGVSTDTQYF
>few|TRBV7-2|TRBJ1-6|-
TGTGCCAGCAGCTCCCCCTATAATTCACCCCTCCACTTT
CASSSPYNSPLHF
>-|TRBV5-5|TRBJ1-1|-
TGTGCCAGCAGCTTGGAGCAGAGGGACACTGAAGCTTTCTTT
CASSLEQRDTEAFF
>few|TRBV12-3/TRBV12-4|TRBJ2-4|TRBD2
TGTGCCAGCAGTGTAGCGGGGAGAGCCAAAAACATTCAGTACTTC
CASSVAGRAKNIQYF
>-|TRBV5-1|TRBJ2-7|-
TGCGCCAGCCGCAGCGGATTGTACTACGAGCAGTACTTC
CASRSGLYYEQYF
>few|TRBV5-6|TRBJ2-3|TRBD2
TGTGCCAGCAGCCTCAGCGGGGGGGCCGAGTATTTT
CASSLSGGAEYF
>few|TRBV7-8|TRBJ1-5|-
TGTGCCAGCAGCTTAGCGAGGTTCAGCCGCAATCAGCCCCAGCATTTT
CASSLARFSRNQPQHF
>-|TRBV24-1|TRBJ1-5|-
TGTGCCACCAGTGACTTAACAGGGAATCAGCCCCAGCATTTT
CATSDLTGNQPQHF
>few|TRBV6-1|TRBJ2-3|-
TGTGCCAGCAGTGACGGGATTCCGAGCACAGATACGCAGTATTTT
CASSDGIPSTDTQYF
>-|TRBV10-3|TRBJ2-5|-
TGTGCCTCTCGGAGTAGGTTGGAGACCCAGTACTTC
CASRSRLETQYF
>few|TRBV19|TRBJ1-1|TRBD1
TGTGCCAGTAGTATACGGCAGGGGGAAAGGGCTGAAGCTTTCTTT
CASSIRQGERAEAFF